Following are 5 T cell receptor beta chains from one sample sequenced in a study of early T cells in non-severe SARS-CoV-2 infection. TCRdb re-analysed the 5' RACE reads in MiXCR, keeping a single row per CDR3 protein. The table has 80,000 to 95,000 distinct CDR3 sequences, about 15% seen once. The sequences come from whole blood, collected at baseline. The receptor source for this set is an adult who was a healthcare worker with PCR-confirmed SARS-CoV-2 infection or an uninfected control (not recorded which).

This clonotype has just a few counts. V usage is TRBV20-1 and J usage is TRBJ2-5; 8 nucleotides align to TRBD1. The V segment lost 6 bases and the J segment 2 bases; nucleotides outside the gene matches: 5. Looked up from germline, CDR1 is DFQATT and CDR2 is SNEGSKA (reference sequence). The CDR3 runs 13 residues. The CDR3 sequence: CSARTGRQETQYF. The CDR3 DNA reads TGCAGTGCAAGGACAGGGAGACAAGAGACCCAGTACTTC.

This clonotype was observed many times. The chain couples TRBV7-9 to TRBJ2-3; tentative D call: TRBD1 (6 bases). The germline V gene encodes CDR1 SEHNR and CDR2 FQNEAQ (reference sequence). The CDR3 is made up of 15 amino acids. Trimming took off 6 bases at V and 5 bases at J, with 18 bases between the two ends. The CDR3 region has the DNA TGTGCCAGCAGGCAATATCAGGGACACCGAGATACGCAGTATTTT. It codes for CASRQYQGHRDTQYF.

This clonotype was picked up a small number of times. J is TRBJ1-1 and V is TRBV3-1; unclear D gene. Trimming left V 3 bases short and J 6 bases short, with 5 bases between. There are 11 residues in the CDR3. Germline CDR1 is LGHDT and CDR2 is YNNKEL (reference sequence). The CDR3, as DNA: TGTGCCAGCAGCCACACCGCTGAAGCTTTCTTT. Translating gives CASSHTAEAFF.

This clonotype has more than one count but fewer than ten. CDR3: CASSQAGFGEQFF. The CDR3 DNA is TGCGCCAGCAGCCAAGCCGGGTTTGGGGAGCAGTTCTTC. The rearrangement uses TRBV4-1 and TRBJ2-1; D is ambiguous. The CDR3 has 13 residues. The germline V gene has CDR1 MGHRA and CDR2 YSYEKL. V was clipped by 1 base and J by 10 bases, with 11 bases between them.

This clonotype was detected only once. V and J are TRBV6-6 and TRBJ2-2; tentatively, D is TRBD1 (6 bases). Per germline, CDR1 MNHNY and CDR2 SVGAGI (reference sequence). The CDR3 runs 14 residues. CDR3 DNA sequence: TGTTCCGGCACCGGGACAACGAACACCGGGGAGCTGTTTTTT. This encodes CSGTGTTNTGELFF.